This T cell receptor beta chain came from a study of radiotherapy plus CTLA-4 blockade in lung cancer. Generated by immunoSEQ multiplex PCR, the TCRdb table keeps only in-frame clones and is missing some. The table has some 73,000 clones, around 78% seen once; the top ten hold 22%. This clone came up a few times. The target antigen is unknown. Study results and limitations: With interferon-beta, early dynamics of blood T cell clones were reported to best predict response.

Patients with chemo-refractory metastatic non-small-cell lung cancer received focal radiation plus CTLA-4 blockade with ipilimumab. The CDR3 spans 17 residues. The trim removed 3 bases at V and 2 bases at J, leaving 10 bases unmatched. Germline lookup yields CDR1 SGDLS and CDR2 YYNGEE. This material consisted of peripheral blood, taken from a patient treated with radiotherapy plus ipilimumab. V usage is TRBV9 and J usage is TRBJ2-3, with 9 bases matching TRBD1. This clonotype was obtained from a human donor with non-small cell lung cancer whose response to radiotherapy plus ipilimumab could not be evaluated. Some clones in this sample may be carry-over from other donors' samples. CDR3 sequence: CASSAPLDRGLTDTQYF. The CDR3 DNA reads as TGTGCCAGCAGCGCTCCACTGGACAGGGGCCTCACAGATACGCAGTATTTT.